These T cell receptor beta chains were read from a single sample in a study of blood T cell repertoires in COVID-19. TCRdb keeps only in-frame clones here, not all; method: immunoSEQ multiplex PCR. The sample has tens of thousands of clones, approximately 84% seen once. Sequencing was done on a sample of peripheral blood. These receptors were collected from a man in his sixties or seventies with active or convalescent COVID-19. CDR3s include the opening cysteine and the closing phenylalanine or tryptophan. A D gene is named only where the DNA matches it firmly. Clone size is shown for a subset of rows, as once, few, many or a class of expanded clone.

V gene	clone size	D gene	J gene	CDR3 protein	CDR3 DNA
TRBV6-5	.	TRBD1	TRBJ2-3	CATKTGASTDTQYF	TGTGCCACCAAGACAGGGGCTAGCACAGATACGCAGTATTTT
TRBV5-4	.	.	TRBJ1-4	CASSQQAAANEKLFF	TGTGCCAGCAGCCAACAGGCGGCGGCTAATGAAAAACTGTTTTTT
TRBV6-5	.	TRBD1	TRBJ1-5	CASRPGQVLNQPQHF	TGTGCCAGCCGACCGGGACAGGTTCTTAATCAGCCCCAGCATTTT
TRBV19	.	TRBD1	TRBJ1-4	CASSTRQGATNEKLFF	TGTGCCAGTAGTACCCGTCAGGGGGCAACTAATGAAAAACTGTTTTTT
TRBV18	.	TRBD2	TRBJ2-7	CASSPRVGGSTYEQYF	TGTGCCAGCTCACCACGGGTCGGGGGGTCTACCTACGAGCAGTACTTC
TRBV14	few	.	TRBJ1-1	CASSPYGTEAFF	TGTGCCAGCAGCCCGTACGGGACTGAAGCTTTCTTT
TRBV19	.	.	TRBJ2-3	CASSPHRAADTQYF	TGTGCCAGTAGTCCTCACAGGGCCGCAGATACGCAGTATTTT
TRBV29-1	.	.	TRBJ1-3	CSVETFSGNTIYF	TGCAGCGTTGAAACATTCTCTGGAAACACCATATATTTT
TRBV5-1	.	.	TRBJ1-2	CASSLDQGNYGYTF	TGCGCCAGCAGCTTGGACCAGGGCAACTATGGCTACACCTTC
TRBV6-5	once	.	TRBJ1-2	CASSTVGGNGYTF	TGTGCCAGCAGTACGGTGGGGGGGAATGGCTACACCTTC
TRBV2	.	TRBD2	TRBJ2-1	CASRIGTSGTDEQFF	TGTGCCAGCAGGATCGGGACTAGCGGGACGGATGAGCAGTTCTTC
TRBV6-1	.	.	TRBJ1-6	CASSAATQGSYNSPLHF	TGTGCCAGCAGTGCCGCGACACAGGGCTCCTATAATTCACCCCTCCACTTT
TRBV18	.	.	TRBJ1-6	CASSTDGGYSPLHF	TGTGCCAGCTCAACGGACGGGGGGTACTCACCCCTCCACTTT
TRBV10-3	few	.	TRBJ1-5	CAISDRDLGNQPQHF	TGTGCCATCAGTGATCGGGATTTAGGCAATCAGCCCCAGCATTTT
TRBV11-2	.	.	TRBJ2-1	CASSRGNEQFF	TGTGCCAGCAGCCGCGGCAATGAGCAGTTCTTC
TRBV5-6	.	TRBD1	TRBJ1-2	CASSLVVRGVKNGYTF	TGTGCCAGCAGCTTGGTTGTCAGGGGGGTAAAGAATGGCTACACCTTC
TRBV9	.	TRBD2	TRBJ2-7	CASSPQGGLAAQYF	TGTGCCAGCAGCCCTCAGGGGGGACTAGCGGCGCAGTACTTC
TRBV11-2	.	TRBD1	TRBJ1-5	CASSPPLEGAGNQPQHF	TGTGCCAGCAGCCCACCCTTGGAGGGGGCGGGCAATCAGCCCCAGCATTTT
TRBV7-6	.	.	TRBJ1-3	CASSLAPVSSGNTIYF	TGTGCCAGCAGCTTAGCCCCGGTTTCGTCTGGAAACACCATATATTTT
TRBV9	.	TRBD1	TRBJ1-5	CASSAGTGHQPQHF	TGTGCCAGCAGCGCAGGGACAGGGCATCAGCCCCAGCATTTT
TRBV6-6	.	TRBD1	TRBJ2-7	CASSSWDSYEQYF	TGTGCCAGCAGCTCGTGGGACAGCTACGAGCAGTACTTC
TRBV5-1	.	.	TRBJ1-4	CASSLADGDEKLFF	TGCGCCAGCAGCTTGGCGGACGGGGATGAAAAACTGTTTTTT
TRBV28	.	.	TRBJ1-6	CASKRSGITDNSPLHF	TGTGCCAGCAAGAGATCAGGGATTACAGATAATTCACCCCTCCACTTT
TRBV12-3/TRBV12-4	.	.	TRBJ1-2	CASSPGQQTGYTF	TGTGCCAGCAGTCCCGGACAGCAAACAGGCTACACCTTC
TRBV7-2	.	TRBD1	TRBJ2-7	CASSDPLGTVVYEQYF	TGTGCCAGCAGCGACCCCCTCGGGACAGTAGTCTACGAGCAGTACTTC
TRBV5-1	.	.	TRBJ2-7	CASSPMSRGSYEQYF	TGCGCCAGCAGCCCGATGAGCAGGGGCTCCTACGAGCAGTACTTC
TRBV21-1	.	.	TRBJ2-1	CASIATSSGTYKRNEQFF	TGTGCCAGCATCGCAACTTCTAGCGGGACCTACAAGCGCAATGAGCAGTTCTTC
TRBV7-9	once	.	TRBJ1-2	CASGPAVGGYTF	TGTGCCTCAGGGCCCGCGGTGGGTGGCTACACCTTC
TRBV19	once	.	TRBJ1-1	CASRTATRGVIEAFF	TGTGCCAGTAGGACGGCAACTCGAGGTGTCATTGAAGCTTTCTTT
TRBV7-2	.	TRBD2	TRBJ2-1	CASSWTSRGEQFF	TGTGCCAGCAGCTGGACTAGCCGCGGTGAGCAGTTCTTC
TRBV9	.	TRBD2	TRBJ2-7	CASSSSGLAGVHEQYF	TGTGCCAGCAGCTCCTCAGGACTAGCGGGAGTCCACGAGCAGTACTTC
TRBV19	.	TRBD1	TRBJ1-5	CASSWDRRNQPQHF	TGTGCCAGTAGTTGGGACAGGCGCAATCAGCCCCAGCATTTT
TRBV5-6	.	.	TRBJ2-7	CASSLGHDEQYF	TGTGCCAGCAGCTTGGGGCACGACGAGCAGTACTTC
TRBV3-1/TRBV3-2	.	.	TRBJ1-2	CASSHNYGYTF	TGTGCCAGCAGCCACAATTATGGCTACACCTTC
TRBV5-1	.	TRBD2	TRBJ2-7	CASSPGASGLGVSLQYF	TGCGCCAGCAGTCCTGGGGCTAGCGGCTTAGGGGTTTCTTTGCAGTACTTC
TRBV5-4	.	.	TRBJ2-1	CASSSRDSVYEQFF	TGTGCCAGCAGCTCGCGGGACTCCGTGTATGAGCAGTTCTTC
TRBV7-9	once	.	TRBJ2-7	CASSYDALEQYF	TGTGCCAGCAGCTACGATGCACTCGAGCAGTACTTC
TRBV27	.	.	TRBJ2-7	CASSLAPGGSYEQYF	TGTGCCAGCAGTTTAGCCCCTGGCGGGTCCTACGAGCAGTACTTC
TRBV4-3	.	.	TRBJ1-2	CASSQVMGDNYGYTF	TGCGCCAGCAGCCAAGTGATGGGAGATAACTATGGCTACACCTTC
TRBV3-1/TRBV3-2	once	.	TRBJ2-7	CASSQGPSASYEQYF	TGTGCCAGCAGCCAAGGGCCTAGCGCTTCCTACGAGCAGTACTTC
TRBV30	.	.	TRBJ1-1	CAWSVRSLNTEAFF	TGTGCCTGGAGTGTAAGGAGCCTGAACACTGAAGCTTTCTTT
TRBV4-2	.	TRBD2	TRBJ2-1	CASSQGLADYNEQFF	TGTGCCAGCAGCCAAGGGCTAGCGGACTACAATGAGCAGTTCTTC
TRBV6-6	once	.	TRBJ1-5	CASVQGYNQPQHF	TGTGCCAGCGTCCAGGGTTACAATCAGCCCCAGCATTTT
TRBV4-1	medium-sized	.	TRBJ2-3	CASSQLGPTIGGTRTDTQYF	TGCGCCAGCAGCCAACTCGGACCGACCATCGGCGGGACCCGCACAGATACGCAGTATTTT
TRBV29-1	.	TRBD2	TRBJ2-1	CSVGRLAGGDNEQFF	TGCAGCGTTGGTAGACTAGCGGGAGGCGACAATGAGCAGTTCTTC
TRBV24-1	.	.	TRBJ2-1	CATSPSGTWNNEQFF	TGTGCCACCAGTCCCTCCGGGACATGGAACAATGAGCAGTTCTTC
TRBV21-1	.	.	TRBJ1-1	CASRTGSTEAFF	TGTGCCAGCAGGACAGGCAGCACTGAAGCTTTCTTT
TRBV21-1	.	.	TRBJ2-7	CASSNVGTSGRDGLNEQYF	TGTGCCAGCAGCAATGTCGGGACTAGCGGGAGGGATGGGTTGAACGAGCAGTACTTC
TRBV18	once	.	TRBJ2-2	CASSPDTGELFF	TGTGCCAGCTCACCCGACACCGGGGAGCTGTTTTTT
TRBV19	.	TRBD2	TRBJ2-1	CASSVSGVGFSYNEQFF	TGTGCCAGTAGTGTCAGCGGGGTGGGTTTCTCCTACAATGAGCAGTTCTTC
TRBV6-5	.	.	TRBJ1-2	CASSKRQEYGYTF	TGTGCCAGCAGTAAACGACAGGAGTATGGCTACACCTTC
TRBV4-3	.	.	TRBJ2-3	CASSALLGGGGASTDTQYF	TGCGCCAGCAGTGCACTATTAGGGGGAGGGGGAGCTTCCACAGATACGCAGTATTTT
TRBV7-9	.	.	TRBJ1-2	CASSSAIGANYGYTF	TGTGCCAGCAGCTCCGCAATAGGAGCTAACTATGGCTACACCTTC